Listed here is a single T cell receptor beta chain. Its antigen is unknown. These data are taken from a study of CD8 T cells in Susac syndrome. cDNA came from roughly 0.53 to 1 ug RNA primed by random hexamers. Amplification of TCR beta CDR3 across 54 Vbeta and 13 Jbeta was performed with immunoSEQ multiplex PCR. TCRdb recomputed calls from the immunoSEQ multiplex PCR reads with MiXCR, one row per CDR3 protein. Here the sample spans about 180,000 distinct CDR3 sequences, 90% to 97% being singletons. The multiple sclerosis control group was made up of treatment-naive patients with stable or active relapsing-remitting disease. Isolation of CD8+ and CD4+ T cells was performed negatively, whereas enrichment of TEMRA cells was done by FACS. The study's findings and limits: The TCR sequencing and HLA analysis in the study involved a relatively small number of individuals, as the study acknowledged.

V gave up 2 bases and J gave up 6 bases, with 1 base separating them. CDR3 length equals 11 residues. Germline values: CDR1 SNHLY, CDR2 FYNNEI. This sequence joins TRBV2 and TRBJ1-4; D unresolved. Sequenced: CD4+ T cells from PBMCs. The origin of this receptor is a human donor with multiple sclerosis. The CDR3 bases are TGTGCCAGCAGTGAACATGAAAAACTGTTTTTT. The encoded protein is CASSEHEKLFF.